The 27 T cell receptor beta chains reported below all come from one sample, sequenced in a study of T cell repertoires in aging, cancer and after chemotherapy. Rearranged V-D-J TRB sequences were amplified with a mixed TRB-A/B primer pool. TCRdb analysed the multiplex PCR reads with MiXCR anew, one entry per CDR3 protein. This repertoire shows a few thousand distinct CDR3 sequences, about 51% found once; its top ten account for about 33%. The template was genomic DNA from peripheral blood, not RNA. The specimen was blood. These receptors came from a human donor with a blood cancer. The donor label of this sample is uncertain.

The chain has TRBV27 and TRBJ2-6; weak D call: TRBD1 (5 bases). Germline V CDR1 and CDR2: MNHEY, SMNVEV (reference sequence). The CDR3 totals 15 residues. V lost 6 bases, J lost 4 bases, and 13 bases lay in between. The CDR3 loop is CASSPIGAGANVLTF. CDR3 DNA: TGTGCCAGCAGCCCTATAGGGGCCGGGGCCAACGTCCTGACTTTC.

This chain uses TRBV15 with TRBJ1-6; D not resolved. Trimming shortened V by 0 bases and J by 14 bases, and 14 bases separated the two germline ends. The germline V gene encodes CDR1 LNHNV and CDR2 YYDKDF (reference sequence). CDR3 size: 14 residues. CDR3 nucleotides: TGTGCCACCAGCAGAGATACGGTTAATTGGTCCCTCCACTTT. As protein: CATSRDTVNWSLHF.

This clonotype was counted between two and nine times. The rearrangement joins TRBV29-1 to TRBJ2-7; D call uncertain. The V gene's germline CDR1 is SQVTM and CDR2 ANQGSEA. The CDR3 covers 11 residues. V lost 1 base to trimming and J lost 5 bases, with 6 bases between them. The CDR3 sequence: CSVEVSNEQYF. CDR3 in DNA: TGCAGCGTTGAAGTGAGCAACGAGCAGTACTTC.

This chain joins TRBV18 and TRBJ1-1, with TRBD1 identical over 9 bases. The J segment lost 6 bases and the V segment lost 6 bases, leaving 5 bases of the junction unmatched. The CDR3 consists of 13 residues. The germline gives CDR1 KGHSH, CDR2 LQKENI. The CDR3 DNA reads TGTGCCAGCTCCCCGGGGACAGGGCCTGAAGCTTTCTTT. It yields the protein CASSPGTGPEAFF.

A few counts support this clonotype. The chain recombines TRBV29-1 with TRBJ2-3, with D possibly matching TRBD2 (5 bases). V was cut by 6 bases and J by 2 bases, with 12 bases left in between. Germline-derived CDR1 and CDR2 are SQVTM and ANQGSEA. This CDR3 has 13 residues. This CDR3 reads CSVPRGLTDTQYF. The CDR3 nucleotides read TGCAGCGTCCCCCGAGGACTCACAGATACGCAGTATTTT.

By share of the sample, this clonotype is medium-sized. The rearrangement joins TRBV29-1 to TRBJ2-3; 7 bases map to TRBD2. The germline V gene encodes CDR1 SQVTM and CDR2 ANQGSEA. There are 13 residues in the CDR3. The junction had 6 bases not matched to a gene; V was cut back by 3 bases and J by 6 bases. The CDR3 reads CSVDWGGTDTQYF. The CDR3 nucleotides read TGCAGCGTTGATTGGGGGGGTACGGATACGCAGTATTTT.

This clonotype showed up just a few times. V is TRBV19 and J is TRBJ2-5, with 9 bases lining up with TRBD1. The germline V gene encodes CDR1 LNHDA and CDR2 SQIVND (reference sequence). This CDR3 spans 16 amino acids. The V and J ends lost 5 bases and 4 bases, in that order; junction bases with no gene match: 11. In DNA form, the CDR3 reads TGTGCCAGTAGTTTAGGGACAGGGAGTCATCGAGAGACCCAGTACTTC. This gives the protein CASSLGTGSHRETQYF.

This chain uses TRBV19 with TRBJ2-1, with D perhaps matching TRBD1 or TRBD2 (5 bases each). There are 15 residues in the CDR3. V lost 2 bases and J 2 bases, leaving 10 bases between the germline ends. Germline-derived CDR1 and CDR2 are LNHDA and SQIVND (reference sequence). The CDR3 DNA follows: TGTGCCAGTAGTATATGGGGGAGCACCTACAATGAGCAGTTCTTC. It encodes CASSIWGSTYNEQFF.

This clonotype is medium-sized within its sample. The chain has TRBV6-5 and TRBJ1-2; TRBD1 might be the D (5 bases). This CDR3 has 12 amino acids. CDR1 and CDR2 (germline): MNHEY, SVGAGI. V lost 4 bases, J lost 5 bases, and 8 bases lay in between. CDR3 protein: CASSSGIYGYTF. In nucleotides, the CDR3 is TGTGCCAGCAGTTCAGGGATTTATGGCTACACCTTC.

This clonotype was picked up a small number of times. CDR3 DNA sequence: TGTGCCACCAGTGATATACGGACAGGGTTCGGTGGCTACACCTTC. It yields the protein CATSDIRTGFGGYTF. The genes are TRBV24-1 and TRBJ1-2; 8 positions match TRBD1. Germline assignment: CDR1 KGHDR and CDR2 SFDVKD. Trimming cost V 3 bases and J 7 bases; bases outside gene matches: 9. The CDR3 consists of 15 residues.

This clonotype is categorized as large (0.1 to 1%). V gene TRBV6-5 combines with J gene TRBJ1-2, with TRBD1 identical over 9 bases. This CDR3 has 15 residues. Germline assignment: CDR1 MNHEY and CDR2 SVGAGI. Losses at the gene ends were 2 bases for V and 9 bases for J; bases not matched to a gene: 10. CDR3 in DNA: TGTGCCAGCAGTTACGGCTCCTCTGGACAGGGGAGCTACACCTTC. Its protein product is CASSYGSSGQGSYTF.

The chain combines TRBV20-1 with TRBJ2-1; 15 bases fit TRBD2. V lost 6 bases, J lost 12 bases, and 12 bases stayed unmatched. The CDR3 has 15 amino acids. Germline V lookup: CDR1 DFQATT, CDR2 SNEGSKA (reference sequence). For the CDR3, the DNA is TGCAGTGCCCTGGGACTAGCGGGGGGTAATCATGCGCAGTTCTTC. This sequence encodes CSALGLAGGNHAQFF.

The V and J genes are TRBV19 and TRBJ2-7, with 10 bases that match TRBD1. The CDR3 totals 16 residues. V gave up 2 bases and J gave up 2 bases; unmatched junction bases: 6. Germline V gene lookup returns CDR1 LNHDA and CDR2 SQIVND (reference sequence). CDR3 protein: CASSIISGQGTYEQYF. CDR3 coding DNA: TGTGCCAGTAGTATAATTTCGGGACAGGGGACCTACGAGCAGTACTTC.

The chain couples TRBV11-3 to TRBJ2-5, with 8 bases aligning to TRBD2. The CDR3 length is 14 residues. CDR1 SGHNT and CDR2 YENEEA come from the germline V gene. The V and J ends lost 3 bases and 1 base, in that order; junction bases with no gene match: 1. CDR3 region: CASSLAGGQETQYF. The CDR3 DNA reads TGTGCCAGCAGCTTGGCGGGAGGCCAAGAGACCCAGTACTTC.

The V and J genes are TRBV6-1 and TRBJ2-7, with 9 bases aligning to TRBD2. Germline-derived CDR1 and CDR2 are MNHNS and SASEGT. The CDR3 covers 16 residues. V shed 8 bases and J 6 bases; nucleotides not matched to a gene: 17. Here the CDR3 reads CASLVVATSGLGEQYF. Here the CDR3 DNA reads TGTGCCAGCCTTGTAGTCGCGACTAGCGGTTTAGGCGAGCAGTACTTC.

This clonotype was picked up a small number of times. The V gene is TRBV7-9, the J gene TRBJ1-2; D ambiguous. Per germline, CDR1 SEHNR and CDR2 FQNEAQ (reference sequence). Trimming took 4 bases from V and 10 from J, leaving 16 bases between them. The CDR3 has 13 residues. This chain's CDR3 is CASSSATFNDYTF. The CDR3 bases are TGTGCCAGCAGCTCCGCTACTTTCAATGACTACACCTTC.

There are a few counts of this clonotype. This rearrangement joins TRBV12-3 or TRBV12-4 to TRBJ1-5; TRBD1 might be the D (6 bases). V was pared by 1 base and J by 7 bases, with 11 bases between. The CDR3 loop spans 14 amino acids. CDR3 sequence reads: CASSLEQGTQPQHF. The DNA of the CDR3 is TGTGCCAGCAGTTTAGAGCAGGGGACACAGCCCCAGCATTTT.

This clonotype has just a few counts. CDR3 region: CASSWTGLTTGNTIYF. CDR3 sequence (DNA): TGTGCCAGCAGCTGGACAGGCCTAACGACTGGAAACACCATATATTTT. The chain uses TRBV6-5 and TRBJ1-3, with TRBD1 matching 7 bases. The germline CDR1 and CDR2 sequences are MNHEY and SVGAGI. The V gene end was trimmed by 6 bases and the J gene end by 2 bases; junction bases not matched to a gene: 10. The CDR3 extends over 16 amino acids.

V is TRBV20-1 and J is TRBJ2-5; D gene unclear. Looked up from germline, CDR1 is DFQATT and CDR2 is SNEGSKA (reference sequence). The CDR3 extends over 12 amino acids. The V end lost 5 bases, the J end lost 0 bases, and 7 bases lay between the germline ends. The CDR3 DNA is TGCAGTGCTCTAGGGTACCAAGAGACCCAGTACTTC. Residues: CSALGYQETQYF.

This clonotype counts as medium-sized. CDR3 DNA sequence: TGCAGTGCTAGAAAGGTGGCTGGCTACACCTTC. Translated: CSARKVAGYTF. The chain uses TRBV20-1 and TRBJ1-2; D gene unclear. Trimming shortened V by 2 bases and J by 7 bases, and 8 bases separated the two germline ends. This CDR3 comprises 11 residues. Per the germline V gene, CDR1 is DFQATT and CDR2 is SNEGSKA (reference sequence).

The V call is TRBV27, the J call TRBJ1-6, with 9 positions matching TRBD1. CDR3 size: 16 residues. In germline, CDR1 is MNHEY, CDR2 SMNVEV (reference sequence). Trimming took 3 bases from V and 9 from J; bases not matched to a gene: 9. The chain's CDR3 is CASSFRTGATGSPLHF. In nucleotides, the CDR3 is TGTGCCAGCAGTTTCCGGACAGGGGCTACAGGTTCACCCCTCCACTTT.

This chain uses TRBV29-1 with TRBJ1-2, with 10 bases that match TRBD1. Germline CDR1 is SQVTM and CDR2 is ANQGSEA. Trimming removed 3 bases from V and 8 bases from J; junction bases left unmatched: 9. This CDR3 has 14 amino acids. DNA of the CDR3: TGCAGCGTTGAGGTCCCGGGACAGGGGTACGGCTACACCTTC. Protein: CSVEVPGQGYGYTF.

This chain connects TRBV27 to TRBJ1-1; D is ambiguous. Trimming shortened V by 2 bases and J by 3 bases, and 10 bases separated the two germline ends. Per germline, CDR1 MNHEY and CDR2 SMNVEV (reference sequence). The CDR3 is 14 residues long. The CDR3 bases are TGTGCCAGCAGTTTACCCGGCCTGTACACTGAAGCTTTCTTT. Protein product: CASSLPGLYTEAFF.

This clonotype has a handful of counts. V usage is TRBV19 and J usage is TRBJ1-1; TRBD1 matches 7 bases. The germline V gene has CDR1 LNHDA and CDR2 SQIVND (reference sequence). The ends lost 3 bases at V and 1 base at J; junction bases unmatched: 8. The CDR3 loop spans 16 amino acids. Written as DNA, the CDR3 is TGTGCCAGTAGTATTTATAACGAGGGGGCGAACACTGAAGCTTTCTTT. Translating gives CASSIYNEGANTEAFF.

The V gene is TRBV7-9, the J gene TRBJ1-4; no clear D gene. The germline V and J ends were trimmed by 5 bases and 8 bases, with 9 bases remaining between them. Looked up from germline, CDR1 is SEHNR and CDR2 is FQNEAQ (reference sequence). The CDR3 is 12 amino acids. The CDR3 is CASSPEGEKLFF. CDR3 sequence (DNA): TGTGCCAGCAGCCCGGAAGGGGAAAAACTGTTTTTT.

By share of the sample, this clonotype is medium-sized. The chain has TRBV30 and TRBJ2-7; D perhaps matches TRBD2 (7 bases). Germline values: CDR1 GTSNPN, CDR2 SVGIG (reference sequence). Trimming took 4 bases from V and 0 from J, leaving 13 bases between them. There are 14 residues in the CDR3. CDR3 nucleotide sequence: TGTGCCTGGACCTCGGCGGGGGCCTCCTACGAGCAGTACTTC. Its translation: CAWTSAGASYEQYF. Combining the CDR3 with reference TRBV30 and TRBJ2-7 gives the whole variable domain SQTIHQWPATLVQPVGSPLSLECTVEGTSNPNLYWYRQAAGRGLQLLFYSVGIGQISSEVPQNLSASRPQDRQFILSSKKLLLSDSGFYLCAWTSAGASYEQYFGPGTRLTVT.

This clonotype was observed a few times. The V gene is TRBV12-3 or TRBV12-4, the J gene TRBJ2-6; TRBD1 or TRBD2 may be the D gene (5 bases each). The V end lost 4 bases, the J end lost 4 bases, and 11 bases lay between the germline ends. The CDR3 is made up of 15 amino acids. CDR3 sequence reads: CASSSPGAGANVLTF. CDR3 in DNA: TGTGCCAGCAGTTCCCCCGGGGCAGGGGCCAACGTCCTGACTTTC.